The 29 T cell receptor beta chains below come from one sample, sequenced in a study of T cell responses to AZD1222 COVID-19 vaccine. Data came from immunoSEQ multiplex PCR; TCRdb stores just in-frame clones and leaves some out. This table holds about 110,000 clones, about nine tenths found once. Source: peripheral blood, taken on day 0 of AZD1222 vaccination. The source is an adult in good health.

As DNA, the CDR3 is TGTGCCAGCAGTCCCAAGGTCGCAGTACGGAACACTGAAGCTTTCTTT. Translated, it gives CASSPKVAVRNTEAFF. The gene calls are TRBV7-2 and TRBJ1-1; D unresolved. V was trimmed by 6 bases and J by 1 base, leaving 18 bases between them. The CDR3 consists of 16 residues. The germline CDR1 and CDR2 sequences are SGHTA and FQGNSA.

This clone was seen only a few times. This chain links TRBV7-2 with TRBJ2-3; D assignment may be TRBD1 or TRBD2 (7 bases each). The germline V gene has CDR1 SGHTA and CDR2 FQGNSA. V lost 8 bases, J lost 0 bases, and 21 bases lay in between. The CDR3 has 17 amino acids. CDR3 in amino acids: CASSLLIQGGSTDTQYF. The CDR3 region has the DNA TGTGCCAGCTCCTTACTGATCCAGGGGGGGAGCACAGATACGCAGTATTTT. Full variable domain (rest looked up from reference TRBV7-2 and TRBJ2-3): GAGVSQSPSNKVTEKGKDVELRCDPISGHTALYWYRQSLGQGLEFLIYFQGNSAPDKSGLPSDRFSAERTGGSVSTLTIQRTQQEDSAVYLCASSLLIQGGSTDTQYFGPGTRLTVL.

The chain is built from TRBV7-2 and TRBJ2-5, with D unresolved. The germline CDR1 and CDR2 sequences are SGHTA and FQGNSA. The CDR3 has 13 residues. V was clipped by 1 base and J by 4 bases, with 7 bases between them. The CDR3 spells CASSLELLETQYF. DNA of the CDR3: TGTGCCAGCAGCTTAGAACTCCTAGAGACCCAGTACTTC. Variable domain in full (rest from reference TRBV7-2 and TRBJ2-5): GAGVSQSPSNKVTEKGKDVELRCDPISGHTALYWYRQSLGQGLEFLIYFQGNSAPDKSGLPSDRFSAERTGGSVSTLTIQRTQQEDSAVYLCASSLELLETQYFGPGTRLLVL.

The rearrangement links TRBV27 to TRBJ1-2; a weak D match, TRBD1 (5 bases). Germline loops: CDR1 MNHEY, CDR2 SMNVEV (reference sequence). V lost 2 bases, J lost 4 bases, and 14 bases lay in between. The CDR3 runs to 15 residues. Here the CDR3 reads CASSLRPGLGYGYTF. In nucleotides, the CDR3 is TGTGCCAGCAGTTTAAGGCCAGGGTTAGGCTATGGCTACACCTTC.

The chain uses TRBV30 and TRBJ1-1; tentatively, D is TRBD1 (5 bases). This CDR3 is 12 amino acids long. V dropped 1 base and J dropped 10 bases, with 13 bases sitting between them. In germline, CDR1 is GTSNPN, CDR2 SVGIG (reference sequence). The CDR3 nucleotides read TGTGCCTGGAGTGACGGGGGACGGGTAGCTTTCTTT. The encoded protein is CAWSDGGRVAFF.

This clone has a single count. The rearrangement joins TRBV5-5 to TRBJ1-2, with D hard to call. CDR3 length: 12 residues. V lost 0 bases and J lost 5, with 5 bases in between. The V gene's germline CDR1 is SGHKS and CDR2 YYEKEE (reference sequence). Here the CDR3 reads CASSLDDYGYTF. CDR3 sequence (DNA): TGTGCCAGCAGCTTGGATGATTATGGCTACACCTTC.

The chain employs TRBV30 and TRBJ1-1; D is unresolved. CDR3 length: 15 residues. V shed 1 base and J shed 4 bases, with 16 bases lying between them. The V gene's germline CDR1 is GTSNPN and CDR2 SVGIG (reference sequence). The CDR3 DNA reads TGTGCCTGGAGTGAGGCGGACGAGGCCGCCACTGAAGCTTTCTTT. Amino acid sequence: CAWSEADEAATEAFF.

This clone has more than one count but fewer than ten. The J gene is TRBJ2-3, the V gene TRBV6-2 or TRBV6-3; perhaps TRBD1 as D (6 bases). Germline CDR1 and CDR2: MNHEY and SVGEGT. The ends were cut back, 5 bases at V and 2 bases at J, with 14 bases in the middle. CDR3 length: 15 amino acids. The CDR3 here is CASSPRTEPTDTQYF. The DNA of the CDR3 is TGTGCCAGCAGTCCAAGGACAGAGCCCACAGATACGCAGTATTTT.

The CDR3 protein is CAWSGWRSSYEQYF. The CDR3 DNA is TGTGCCTGGAGTGGGTGGCGGAGCTCCTACGAGCAGTACTTC. The V gene is TRBV30, the J gene TRBJ2-7; no definite D call. Trimming pared 1 base from V and 0 bases from J, leaving 10 bases between. CDR1 is GTSNPN and CDR2 is SVGIG in the germline V gene (reference sequence). The CDR3 consists of 14 residues.

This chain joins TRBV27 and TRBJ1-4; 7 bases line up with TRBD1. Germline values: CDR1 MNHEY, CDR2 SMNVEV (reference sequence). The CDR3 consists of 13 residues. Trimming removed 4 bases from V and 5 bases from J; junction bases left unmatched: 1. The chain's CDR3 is CASSWGQNEKLFF. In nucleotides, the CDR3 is TGTGCCAGCAGTTGGGGACAGAATGAAAAACTGTTTTTT.

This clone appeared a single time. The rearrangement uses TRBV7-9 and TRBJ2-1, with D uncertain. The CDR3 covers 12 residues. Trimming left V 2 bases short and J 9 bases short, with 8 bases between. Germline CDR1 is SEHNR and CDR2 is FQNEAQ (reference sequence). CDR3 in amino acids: CASSLLASEQFF. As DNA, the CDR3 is TGTGCCAGCAGCTTATTAGCCTCTGAGCAGTTCTTC.

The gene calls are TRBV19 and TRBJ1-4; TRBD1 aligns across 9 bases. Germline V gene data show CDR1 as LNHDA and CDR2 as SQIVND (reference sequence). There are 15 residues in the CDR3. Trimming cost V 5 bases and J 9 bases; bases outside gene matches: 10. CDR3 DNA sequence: TGTGCCAGTAGTCGGATCGGGGACAGGGATAAAAAACTGTTTTTT. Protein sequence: CASSRIGDRDKKLFF.

The CDR3 nucleotides are TGTGCCACCAGTGACCAGACTAGCGGGGGAGGGAATACGCAGTATTTT. This codes for CATSDQTSGGGNTQYF. This sequence joins TRBV24-1 and TRBJ2-3; the match to TRBD2 covers 12 bases. Unmatched junction bases numbered 8, after V lost 4 bases and J lost 7 bases. Germline loops: CDR1 KGHDR, CDR2 SFDVKD. The CDR3 extends over 16 amino acids.

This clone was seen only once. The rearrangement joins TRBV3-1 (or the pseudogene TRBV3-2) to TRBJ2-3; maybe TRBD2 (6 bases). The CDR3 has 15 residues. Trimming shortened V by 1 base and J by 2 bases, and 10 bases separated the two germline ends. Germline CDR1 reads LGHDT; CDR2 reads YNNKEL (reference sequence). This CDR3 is CASSQGPSATDTQYF. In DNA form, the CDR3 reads TGTGCCAGCAGCCAAGGCCCTAGCGCCACAGATACGCAGTATTTT.

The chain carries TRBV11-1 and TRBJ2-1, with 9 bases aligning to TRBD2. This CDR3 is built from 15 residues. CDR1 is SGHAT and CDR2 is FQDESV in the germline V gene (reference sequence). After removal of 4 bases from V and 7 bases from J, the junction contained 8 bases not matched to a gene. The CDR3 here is CASSWAGGPRNEQFF. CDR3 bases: TGTGCCAGCAGCTGGGCGGGGGGGCCTCGGAATGAGCAGTTCTTC.

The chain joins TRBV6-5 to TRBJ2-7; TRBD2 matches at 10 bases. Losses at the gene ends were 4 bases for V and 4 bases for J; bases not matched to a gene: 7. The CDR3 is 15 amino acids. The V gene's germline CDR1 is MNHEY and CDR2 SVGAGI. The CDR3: CASSSPTSGRYEQYF. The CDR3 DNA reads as TGTGCCAGCAGTTCCCCGACTAGCGGGCGATACGAGCAGTACTTC.

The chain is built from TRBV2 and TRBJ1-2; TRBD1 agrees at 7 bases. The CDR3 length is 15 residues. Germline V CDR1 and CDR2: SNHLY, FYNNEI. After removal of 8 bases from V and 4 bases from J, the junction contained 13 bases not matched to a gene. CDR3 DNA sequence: TGTGCCAGCGGGCAGGGGGTCTCTCAACCCTATGGCTACACCTTC. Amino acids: CASGQGVSQPYGYTF.

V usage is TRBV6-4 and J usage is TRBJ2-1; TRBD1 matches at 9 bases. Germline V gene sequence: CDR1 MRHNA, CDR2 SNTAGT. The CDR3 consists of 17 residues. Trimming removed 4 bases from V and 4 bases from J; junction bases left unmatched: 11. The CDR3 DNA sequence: TGTGCCAGCAGTGCCACAGGGGGCAGATGGATTTACAATGAGCAGTTCTTC. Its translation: CASSATGGRWIYNEQFF.

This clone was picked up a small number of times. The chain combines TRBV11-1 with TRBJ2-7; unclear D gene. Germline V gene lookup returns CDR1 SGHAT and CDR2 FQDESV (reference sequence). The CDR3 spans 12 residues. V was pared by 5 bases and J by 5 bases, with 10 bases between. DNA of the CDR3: TGTGCCAGCAGCCCCGGCTGGGACGAGCAGTACTTC. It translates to CASSPGWDEQYF.

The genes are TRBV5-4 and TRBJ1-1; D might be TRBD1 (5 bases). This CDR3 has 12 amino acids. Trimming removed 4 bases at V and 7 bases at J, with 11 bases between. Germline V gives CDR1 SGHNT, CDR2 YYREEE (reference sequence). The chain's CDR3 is CASSLGRGEAFF. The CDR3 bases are TGTGCCAGCAGCCTGGGACGAGGTGAAGCTTTCTTT. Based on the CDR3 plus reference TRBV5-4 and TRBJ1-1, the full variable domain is ETGVTQSPTHLIKTRGQQVTLRCSSQSGHNTVSWYQQALGQGPQFIFQYYREEENGRGNFPPRFSGLQFPNYSSELNVNALELDDSALYLCASSLGRGEAFFGQGTRLTVV.

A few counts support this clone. CDR3 bases: TGTGCCAGCAGCTCGAGCGGGGGGTACACCGGGGAGCTGTTTTTT. Its translation is CASSSSGGYTGELFF. The rearrangement links TRBV7-2 to TRBJ2-2; 9 nucleotides align to TRBD2. With V trimmed by 4 bases and J by 3 bases, 3 bases remained unmatched. Per the germline V gene, CDR1 is SGHTA and CDR2 is FQGNSA. The CDR3 consists of 15 residues.

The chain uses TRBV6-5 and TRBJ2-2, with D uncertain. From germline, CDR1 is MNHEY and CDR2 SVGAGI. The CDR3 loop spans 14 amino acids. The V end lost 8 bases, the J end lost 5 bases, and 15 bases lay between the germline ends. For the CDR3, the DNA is TGTGCCAGCTCCGTCGCCTTGGGGACCGGGGAGCTGTTTTTT. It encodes CASSVALGTGELFF.

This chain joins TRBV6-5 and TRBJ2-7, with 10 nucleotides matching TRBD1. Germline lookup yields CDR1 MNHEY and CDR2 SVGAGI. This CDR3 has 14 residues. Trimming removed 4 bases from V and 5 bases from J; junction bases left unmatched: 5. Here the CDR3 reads CASSSRDRGDEQYF. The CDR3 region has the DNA TGTGCCAGCAGTTCACGGGACAGGGGCGACGAGCAGTACTTC.

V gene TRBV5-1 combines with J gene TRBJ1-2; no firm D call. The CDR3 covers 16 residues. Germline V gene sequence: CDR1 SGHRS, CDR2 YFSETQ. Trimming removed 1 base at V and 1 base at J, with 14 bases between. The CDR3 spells CASSLQALTLNYGYTF. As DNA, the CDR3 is TGCGCCAGCAGCTTGCAAGCCCTAACCCTTAACTATGGCTACACCTTC.

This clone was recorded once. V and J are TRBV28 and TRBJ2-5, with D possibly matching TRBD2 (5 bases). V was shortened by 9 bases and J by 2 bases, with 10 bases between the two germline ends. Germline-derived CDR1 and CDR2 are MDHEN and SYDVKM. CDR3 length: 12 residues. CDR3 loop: CASGSGQETQYF. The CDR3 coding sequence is TGTGCCAGTGGGAGCGGTCAAGAGACCCAGTACTTC.

CDR3 sequence: CAISGGMGQGYGYTF. In DNA form, the CDR3 reads TGTGCCATCAGTGGAGGTATGGGACAGGGATATGGCTACACCTTC. The chain links TRBV10-3 to TRBJ1-2, with 9 bases lining up with TRBD1. Germline V gives CDR1 ENHRY, CDR2 SYGVKD. The CDR3 totals 15 residues. J lost 5 bases, V lost 4 bases, and 8 bases had no gene match.

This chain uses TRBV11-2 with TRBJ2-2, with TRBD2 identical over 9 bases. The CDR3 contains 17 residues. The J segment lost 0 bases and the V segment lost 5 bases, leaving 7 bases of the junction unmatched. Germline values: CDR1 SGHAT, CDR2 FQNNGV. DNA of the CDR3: TGTGCCAGCAGCCCTAGTGGCGGGGGGGCGAACACCGGGGAGCTGTTTTTT. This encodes CASSPSGGGANTGELFF.

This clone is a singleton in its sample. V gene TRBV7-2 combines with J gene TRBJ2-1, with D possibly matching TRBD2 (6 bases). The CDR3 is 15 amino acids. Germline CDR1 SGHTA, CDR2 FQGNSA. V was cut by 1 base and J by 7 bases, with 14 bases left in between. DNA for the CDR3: TGTGCCAGCAGCTTAGGGGGCGGGATGAGGAATGAGCAGTTCTTC. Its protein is CASSLGGGMRNEQFF.

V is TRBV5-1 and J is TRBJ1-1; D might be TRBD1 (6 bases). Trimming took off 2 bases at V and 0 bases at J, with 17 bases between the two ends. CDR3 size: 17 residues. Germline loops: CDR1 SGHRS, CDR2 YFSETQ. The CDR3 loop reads CASSFGDTVQMNTEAFF. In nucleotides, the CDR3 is TGCGCCAGCAGCTTTGGGGACACAGTGCAGATGAACACTGAAGCTTTCTTT.